Shown below are 20 T cell receptor beta chains from a single sample sequenced in a study of T cells in tumors after PD-1 blockade (dated by TCRdb to about 2019). Receptor libraries were prepared by the immunoSEQ multiplex PCR assay. TCRdb carries this immuneACCESS record with in-frame sequences only. Its versions omit some clonotypes, under half of them owing to an unresolved V gene in the studies checked, with the rest unexplained. The table for this sample lists approximately 12,000 clones; about 63% of them were counted only once. The top ten clones comprise 16% of the sample. The time point label of this sample denotes: before anti-PD-1 therapy. Sequenced here: tumor tissue, sampled before anti-PD-1 treatment. The receptors originated from a human donor with basal cell carcinoma.

The J gene is TRBJ1-6, the V gene TRBV15, with D possibly being TRBD1 (5 bases). This CDR3 region has 14 residues. CDR1 LNHNV and CDR2 YYDKDF come from the germline V gene (reference sequence). The ends were cut back, 5 bases at V and 13 bases at J, with 18 bases in the middle. CDR3 sequence (DNA): TGTGCCACCAGCCTGGGCATCGGGCGACAGCCCCTCCACTTT. Its translation: CATSLGIGRQPLHF.

The chain couples TRBV6-4 to TRBJ1-1; a possible D gene is TRBD1 (6 bases). The CDR3 sequence is 13 residues long. V shed 3 bases and J shed 6 bases, with 11 bases lying between them. Germline CDR1 is MRHNA and CDR2 is SNTAGT. CDR3 in DNA: TGTGCCAGCAGTGAAGAAGGGGGGGCTGAAGCTTTCTTT. It specifies CASSEEGGAEAFF.

J is TRBJ2-1 and V is TRBV15; 7 nucleotides match TRBD2. Germline V gene data show CDR1 as LNHNV and CDR2 as YYDKDF (reference sequence). This CDR3 is 16 amino acids long. After removal of 5 bases from V and 5 bases from J, the junction contained 12 bases not matched to a gene. The CDR3 reads CATSLTGLADHNEQFF. DNA for the CDR3: TGTGCCACCAGCCTCACGGGGCTAGCGGACCACAATGAGCAGTTCTTC.

The genes are TRBV30 and TRBJ2-1, with 11 bases matching TRBD1. V was clipped by 0 bases and J by 7 bases; unmatched bases: 8. The germline CDR1 and CDR2 sequences are GTSNPN and SVGIG (reference sequence). The CDR3 has 16 amino acids. CDR3 sequence reads: CAWSVLGQGAMNEQFF. The CDR3 nucleotides are TGTGCCTGGAGTGTACTTGGACAGGGGGCGATGAATGAGCAGTTCTTC.

The chain couples TRBV7-2 to TRBJ2-1, with 8 bases aligning to TRBD2. The germline CDR1 and CDR2 sequences are SGHTA and FQGNSA. V dropped 5 bases and J dropped 9; count of bases not matched to a gene: 15. The CDR3 contains 16 residues. CDR3 coding DNA: TGTGCCAGCAGCCTAATGGGTAGCGGGGTACAACGTGAGCAGTTCTTC. It specifies CASSLMGSGVQREQFF.

The chain has TRBV6-5 and TRBJ2-5; a weak D match, TRBD2 (5 bases). Germline values: CDR1 MNHEY, CDR2 SVGAGI. The germline V and J ends were trimmed by 6 bases and 6 bases, with 14 bases remaining between them. The CDR3 totals 13 residues. CDR3 DNA sequence: TGTGCCAGCAGGAACGGGGTCGGGAAGACCCAGTACTTC. Translated: CASRNGVGKTQYF.

This clone was recorded only once. The chain uses TRBV11-3 and TRBJ2-7, with TRBD2 identical over 8 bases. CDR3 length: 15 residues. Per the germline V gene, CDR1 is SGHNT and CDR2 is YENEEA. Trimming removed 3 bases from V and 0 bases from J; junction bases left unmatched: 4. CDR3 protein: CASSLAGGASYEQYF. In DNA form, the CDR3 reads TGTGCCAGCAGCTTGGCGGGAGGCGCCTCCTACGAGCAGTACTTC.

V usage is TRBV5-4 and J usage is TRBJ1-1; weak D call: TRBD1 (5 bases). Germline CDR1 and CDR2: SGHNT and YYREEE (reference sequence). This CDR3 has 15 residues. V was cut by 0 bases and J by 0 bases, with 9 bases left in between. Here the CDR3 DNA reads TGTGCCAGCAGCTTGGACCCGACAGTGAACACTGAAGCTTTCTTT. Encoded protein: CASSLDPTVNTEAFF.

The chain employs TRBV27 and TRBJ1-2, with D possibly matching TRBD1 (5 bases). Germline V gene data show CDR1 as MNHEY and CDR2 as SMNVEV (reference sequence). The germline V and J ends were trimmed by 3 bases and 4 bases, with 15 bases remaining between them. The CDR3 is 15 residues long. Here the CDR3 reads CASSFSGEGSYGYTF. The CDR3 DNA sequence: TGTGCCAGCAGTTTTAGTGGGGAGGGGAGCTATGGCTACACCTTC.

The chain joins TRBV7-2 to TRBJ2-2; D remains unclear. The germline V gene has CDR1 SGHTA and CDR2 FQGNSA. The CDR3 sequence is 17 residues long. Trimming pared 1 base from V and 2 bases from J, leaving 14 bases between. CDR3 sequence (DNA): TGTGCCAGCAGCTTAGGCTACACACTGGCCAACACCGGGGAGCTGTTTTTT. Translated: CASSLGYTLANTGELFF.

The chain uses TRBV7-9 and TRBJ2-3; D perhaps matches TRBD2 (6 bases). CDR3 length: 14 residues. The germline V and J ends were trimmed by 3 bases and 3 bases, with 10 bases remaining between them. Per germline, CDR1 SEHNR and CDR2 FQNEAQ (reference sequence). CDR3 residues: CASSFRRVTDTQYF. The CDR3, as DNA: TGTGCCAGCAGCTTTCGGAGGGTTACAGATACGCAGTATTTT.

V usage is TRBV7-9 and J usage is TRBJ2-7; D remains ambiguous. Trimming pared 5 bases from V and 3 bases from J, leaving 17 bases between. The CDR3 loop spans 15 amino acids. CDR1 SEHNR and CDR2 FQNEAQ come from the germline V gene (reference sequence). The CDR3 region is CASSPYTAADYEQYF. In DNA form, the CDR3 reads TGTGCCAGCAGCCCCTACACGGCCGCGGACTACGAGCAGTACTTC.

This clone has only a few counts. This rearrangement joins TRBV5-1 to TRBJ2-5; D might be TRBD1 or TRBD2, each matching 5 bases. There are 15 residues in the CDR3. The V end lost 0 bases, the J end lost 4 bases, and 13 bases lay between the germline ends. The germline gives CDR1 SGHRS, CDR2 YFSETQ. Written as DNA, the CDR3 is TGCGCCAGCAGCTTGGCCGGGACCAAATCAGAGACCCAGTACTTC. This codes for CASSLAGTKSETQYF.

In its sample, this clone is medium-sized. The CDR3 DNA follows: TGTGCCAGCAGTTCCCCCGGCGGGGTCTACGAGCAGTACTTC. Protein sequence: CASSSPGGVYEQYF. The chain employs TRBV6-2 or TRBV6-3 and TRBJ2-7; maybe TRBD2 (6 bases). From germline, CDR1 is MNHEY and CDR2 SVGEGT. This CDR3 has 14 amino acids. V lost 4 bases and J 3 bases, leaving 13 bases between the germline ends.

The chain links TRBV3-1 (or the pseudogene TRBV3-2) to TRBJ2-3; 11 positions agree with TRBD2. The CDR3 sequence is 18 residues long. With 3 bases clipped from V and 5 bases from J, the junction kept 13 bases outside the gene matches. Germline CDR1 and CDR2: LGHDT and YNNKEL (reference sequence). CDR3 nucleotide sequence: TGTGCCAGCAGCCATATTTTAACTAGCGGGGGCCGGGGAGATACGCAGTATTTT. This translates into CASSHILTSGGRGDTQYF.

The J gene is TRBJ2-5, the V gene TRBV5-4; weak D call: TRBD2 (5 bases). Trimming removed 1 base at V and 5 bases at J, with 9 bases between. Germline V gives CDR1 SGHNT, CDR2 YYREEE (reference sequence). The CDR3 is 13 amino acids. Written as DNA, the CDR3 is TGTGCCAGCAGCTTGCGTGGGGAGGAGACCCAGTACTTC. The encoded protein is CASSLRGEETQYF.

The chain has TRBV3-1 (or the pseudogene TRBV3-2) and TRBJ1-1, with 9 bases lining up with TRBD1. V gave up 8 bases and J gave up 0 bases; unmatched junction bases: 7. Germline lookup yields CDR1 LGHDT and CDR2 YNNKEL (reference sequence). The CDR3 loop spans 15 amino acids. CDR3 protein: CASAPRDRVNTEAFF. The CDR3 coding sequence is TGTGCCAGCGCCCCCCGGGACAGGGTGAACACTGAAGCTTTCTTT.

This rearrangement joins TRBV19 to TRBJ1-2; TRBD1 matches 7 bases. The CDR3 sequence is 15 residues long. Germline V gene data show CDR1 as LNHDA and CDR2 as SQIVND (reference sequence). The ends lost 10 bases at V and 5 bases at J; junction bases unmatched: 16. The CDR3 bases are TGTGCCACCTACTCCCCACCGGGACAGAAATATGGCTACACCTTC. Protein: CATYSPPGQKYGYTF.

This clone was recorded once. The J gene is TRBJ2-7, the V gene TRBV27; possible D gene TRBD1, 6 bases. The CDR3 consists of 13 residues. The V end lost 6 bases, the J end lost 2 bases, and 11 bases lay between the germline ends. The germline V gene encodes CDR1 MNHEY and CDR2 SMNVEV (reference sequence). CDR3 region: CASSVTGPYEQYF. The DNA of the CDR3 is TGTGCCAGCAGCGTTACAGGGCCCTACGAGCAGTACTTC.

This clone was detected only a few times. The chain has TRBV19 and TRBJ1-4; 10 positions agree with TRBD1. The V gene's germline CDR1 is LNHDA and CDR2 SQIVND (reference sequence). There are 13 residues in the CDR3. Trimming removed 6 bases from V and 11 bases from J; junction bases left unmatched: 6. The CDR3 reads CASSSRDRGKLFF. The CDR3 coding sequence is TGTGCCAGTAGCAGCCGGGACAGGGGTAAACTGTTTTTT.